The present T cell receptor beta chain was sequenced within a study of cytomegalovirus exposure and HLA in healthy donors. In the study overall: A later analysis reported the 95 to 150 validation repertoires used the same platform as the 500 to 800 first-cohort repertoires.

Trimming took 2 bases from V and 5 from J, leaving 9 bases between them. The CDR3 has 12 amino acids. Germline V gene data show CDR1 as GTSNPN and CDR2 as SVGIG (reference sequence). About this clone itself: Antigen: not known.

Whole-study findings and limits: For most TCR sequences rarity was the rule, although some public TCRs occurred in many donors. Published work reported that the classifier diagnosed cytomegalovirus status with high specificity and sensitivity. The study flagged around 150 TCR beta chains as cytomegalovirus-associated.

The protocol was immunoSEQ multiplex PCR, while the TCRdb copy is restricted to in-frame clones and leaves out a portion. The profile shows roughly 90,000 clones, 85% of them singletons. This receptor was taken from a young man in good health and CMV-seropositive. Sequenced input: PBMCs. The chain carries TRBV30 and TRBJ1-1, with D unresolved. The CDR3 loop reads CAWSITRTEAFF. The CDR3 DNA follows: TGTGCCTGGAGTATTACGAGGACTGAAGCTTTCTTT. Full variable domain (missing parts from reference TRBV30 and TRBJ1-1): SQTIHQWPATLVQPVGSPLSLECTVEGTSNPNLYWYRQAAGRGLQLLFYSVGIGQISSEVPQNLSASRPQDRQFILSSKKLLLSDSGFYLCAWSITRTEAFFGQGTRLTVV.